The sequence of this TCR beta chain was determined in a study of OX40 agonist ivuxolimab in advanced cancers. Background for the entire study: Ivuxolimab was an agonistic, fully human IgG2 monoclonal antibody directed against OX40 (CD134), a costimulatory receptor. The monotherapy dose-escalation portion (N of about 52 patients) of the phase I ivuxolimab trial is reported in the paper. Patients were allowed to have had prior anti-PD-1, anti-PD-L1 or anti-CTLA-4 therapy, and approximately 43% of the dose-escalation patients had previously received checkpoint inhibitors. Intravenous ivuxolimab was administered to patients every 2 weeks at six dose levels: 0.01, 0.1, 0.3, 1.5, 3 and 10 mg/kg. The purpose of peripheral TCRbeta sequencing was to test whether ivuxolimab changed TCR sequence diversity and led to clonal T-cell expansion. Of the roughly 52 dose-escalation patients, hepatocellular carcinoma was present in about 20, melanoma in roughly 15, renal cell carcinoma in 9 and head and neck cancer in 9. Partial responses occurred in three dose-escalation patients, of whom one had hepatocellular carcinoma and two had cutaneous melanoma. A male proportion of almost 85% and a mean age of roughly 58 years, ranging from about 20 to 80, were recorded for the dose-escalation cohort.

In the germline V gene, CDR1 corresponds to MNHNS and CDR2 to SASEGT. The CDR3 numbers 14 residues from cysteine through phenylalanine. Here the CDR3 DNA is all that survives: 42 bases in frame from base 1. V is reduced by 4 bases and J by 4 bases, leaving a spacing of 13 bases between them. To sequence the TCRbeta CDR3 region, genomic DNA was isolated from the sorted cells. The immunoSEQ Assay was used to sequence the TCRbeta CDR3 regions. The clones in this table, taken by TCRdb from immuneACCESS, are in-frame only. Not every clone is retained; where verified, under half of the shortfall comes from an unresolved V gene, and the cause of the rest is unknown. Counted in this sample were almost 65,000 clones; 75% to 85% of them appeared once. About 0.75% of the sample lies in the top ten. The trial excluded patients who had a history of autoimmune disease or were on systemic immunosuppression. Peripheral blood for TCR sequencing was collected from all dose cohorts at baseline, on cycle 4 day 1, and on cycle 7 day 1. The samples were drawn from a first-in-human, open-label, multicenter phase I dose-escalation trial of ivuxolimab. The trial enrolled adults with locally advanced or metastatic head and neck squamous cell, hepatocellular, melanoma or renal cell carcinoma. Before TCR sequencing, CD4+ T cells and CD8+ T cells were sorted from peripheral blood as separate populations.

With regard to this clone: Its antigen remains unidentified. No clone much larger than this one lies a single base away; base qualities are absent.

Study-level results and caveats: Low levels of normalized T-cell clonal expansion were also seen in some patients who did not respond. At doses of 0.1 to 3.0 mg/kg, clonal expansion of both CD4+ and CD8+ blood T cells was observed from baseline to week 6. Partial responders in the 0.1-3.0 mg/kg groups had among the lowest normalized peripheral clonal expansion, especially among CD8+ T cells. After ivuxolimab, CD8+ T cells had more expanded clones than CD4+ T cells on average. Antigen specificity was not determined for the clonally expanded peripheral T cells.

The rearrangement combines TRBV6-1 with TRBJ1-1, with the D gene uncertain. This TCR was sampled from an adult with an advanced solid tumor such as melanoma, head and neck, liver or kidney cancer. The starting material was CD4+ or CD8+ T cells sorted from blood, obtained in a trial of the OX40 agonist ivuxolimab. The CDR3 loop reads CASSGHSSGTEAFF. The nucleotide sequence reads TGTGCCAGCAGTGGACACAGCTCCGGCACTGAAGCTTTCTTT.